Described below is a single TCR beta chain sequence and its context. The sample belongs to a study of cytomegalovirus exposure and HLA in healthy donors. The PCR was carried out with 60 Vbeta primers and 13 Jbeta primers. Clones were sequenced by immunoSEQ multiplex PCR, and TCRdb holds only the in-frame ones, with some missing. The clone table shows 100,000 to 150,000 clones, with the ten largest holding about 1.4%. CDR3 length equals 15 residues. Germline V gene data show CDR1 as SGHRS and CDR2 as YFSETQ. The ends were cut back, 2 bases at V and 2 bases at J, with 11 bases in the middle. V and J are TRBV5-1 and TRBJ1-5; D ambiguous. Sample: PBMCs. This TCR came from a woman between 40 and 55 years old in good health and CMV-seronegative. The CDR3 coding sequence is TGCGCCAGCAGCTTAGGATTCGGGGGCAATCAGCCCCAGCATTTT. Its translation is CASSLGFGGNQPQHF.